Listed below are T cell receptor beta chains from one sample, sequenced in a study of blood T cell repertoires in COVID-19. The repertoire was sequenced with immunoSEQ multiplex PCR; TCRdb's copy has only in-frame clones and lacks some. The data contain about 130,000 clones, around 83% of them singletons. Sequencing used peripheral blood. These receptors were obtained from a man in his fifties or sixties with acute or convalescent COVID-19. Both conserved end residues are part of each CDR3. Each record gives: J gene, D gene, V gene, clone size, CDR3 DNA, CDR3 protein. D genes are given only for firm matches. Where a row states a size, it is once, few, many or the class of an expanded clone; other rows omit it.

>TRBJ2-2|TRBD1|TRBV7-3|once
TGTGCCAGCAGCCTACAGGGGCGGAACACCGGGGAGCTGTTTTTT
CASSLQGRNTGELFF
>TRBJ1-2|TRBD1|TRBV30|few
TGTGCCTGGGGACAGGGCTTCTATGGCTACACCTTC
CAWGQGFYGYTF
>TRBJ2-2|TRBD1|TRBV19|once
TGTGCCAGTAGTTTCCGGGACAGGGCCACCGGGGAGCTGTTTTTT
CASSFRDRATGELFF
>TRBJ2-2|TRBD1|TRBV19|NA
TGTGCCAGTAGTAGCCCCGGGACAGCTGGCGGGGAGCTGTTTTTT
CASSSPGTAGGELFF
>TRBJ2-7|TRBD2|TRBV24-1|NA
TGTGCCACCAGTGCTAGCGGGAGTTCTTACGAGCAGTACTTC
CATSASGSSYEQYF
>TRBJ1-6|NA|TRBV2|NA
TGTGCCAGCAGTGATACGGGGGGGCCGAATTCACCCCTCCACTTT
CASSDTGGPNSPLHF
>TRBJ1-1|TRBD1|TRBV10-2|NA
TGCGCCAGCAGTGAAGGGACAGTTGTAGGAGCTTTCTTT
CASSEGTVVGAFF
>TRBJ2-5|NA|TRBV7-9|NA
TGTGCCAGCAGCTCCAGGGGGGTAGGGACCCAGTACTTC
CASSSRGVGTQYF
>TRBJ2-1|NA|TRBV9|NA
TGTGCCAGCAGCGTGACTATCTCCTACAATGAGCAGTTCTTC
CASSVTISYNEQFF
>TRBJ2-7|NA|TRBV7-9|NA
TGTGCCAGCAGCTTAACCGACCCCCGGGGCGAGCAGTACTTC
CASSLTDPRGEQYF
>TRBJ1-2|NA|TRBV4-1|NA
TGCGCCAGCAGACAAAGTTGGGCCAGGGACTATGGCTACACCTTC
CASRQSWARDYGYTF
>TRBJ1-5|TRBD1|TRBV6-2/TRBV6-3|NA
TGTGCCAGCAGCTCTCTTCCCCGCGGAGGGGGCCATCAGCCCCAGCATTTT
CASSSLPRGGGHQPQHF
>TRBJ1-5|NA|TRBV13|NA
TGTGCCAGCAGCTTCGGTACGCATAGCAATCAGCCCCAGCATTTT
CASSFGTHSNQPQHF
>TRBJ1-4|NA|TRBV28|NA
TGTGCCAGCAGTTTGTCGGGACATGGTGAAAAACTGTTTTTT
CASSLSGHGEKLFF
>TRBJ1-5|NA|TRBV6-5|NA
TGTGCCAGCAGTTCCCTAGAGGGGGGGTTTCAGCCCCAGCATTTT
CASSSLEGGFQPQHF
>TRBJ1-1|TRBD1|TRBV29-1|once
TGCAGCGTTGGGGGACAGGGGCGGGGCACTGAAGCTTTCTTT
CSVGGQGRGTEAFF
>TRBJ2-5|TRBD1|TRBV5-1|NA
TGCGCCAGCAGCTTGCCCAGGGGGATCCAAGAGACCCAGTACTTC
CASSLPRGIQETQYF
>TRBJ1-4|TRBD1|TRBV9|NA
TGTGCCAGCAGCCAGGGGGGCGGTAATGAAAAACTGTTTTTT
CASSQGGGNEKLFF
>TRBJ2-3|TRBD2|TRBV11-3|NA
TGTGCCAGCAGCTTAGCCGGACTAGCGGGAGATACGCAGTATTTT
CASSLAGLAGDTQYF
>TRBJ2-7|TRBD1|TRBV27|NA
TGTGCCAGCAGTCCTGGACAGGCGGCCTACGAGCAGTACTTC
CASSPGQAAYEQYF
>TRBJ2-5|NA|TRBV4-1|NA
TGCGCCAGCCGACAGGCTCCCCAAGAGACCCAGTACTTC
CASRQAPQETQYF
>TRBJ2-1|TRBD2|TRBV11-2|NA
TGTGCCAGCAGCTCACCGCGGACTAGCGGGAGGGCCAATGAGCAGTTCTTC
CASSSPRTSGRANEQFF
>TRBJ1-2|NA|TRBV7-9|NA
TGTGCCAGCAGCTTAACGTCAGAACGGGTCTATGGCTACACCTTC
CASSLTSERVYGYTF
>TRBJ2-7|TRBD1|TRBV28|NA
TGTGCCAGCAACCGATTCGGGACAGTTCCCTACGAGCAGTACTTC
CASNRFGTVPYEQYF
>TRBJ1-2|NA|TRBV11-2|NA
TGTGCCAGCAGCCTCTCCGGGAGCTATGGCTACACCTTC
CASSLSGSYGYTF
>TRBJ1-2|NA|TRBV2|NA
TGTGCCACACAGGGCTCCGGCTATGGCTACACCTTC
CATQGSGYGYTF
>TRBJ2-7|TRBD2|TRBV5-1|NA
TGCGCCAGCAGCCAGACTAGCGGGAGCCACGAGCAGTACTTC
CASSQTSGSHEQYF
>TRBJ2-1|TRBD1|TRBV12-3/TRBV12-4|NA
TGTGCCAGCGGTGGGGACAGGGCAGGTGAGCAGTTCTTC
CASGGDRAGEQFF
>TRBJ1-5|NA|TRBV6-5|NA
TGTGCCAGCTTTTCGACGGCTTCGGGACAGCCCCAGCATTTT
CASFSTASGQPQHF
>TRBJ2-7|NA|TRBV30|few
TGTGCCTGGAAGCGATTCTCCTACGAGCAGTACTTC
CAWKRFSYEQYF
>TRBJ1-1|NA|TRBV21-1|once
TGTGCCACCCTGGGAGGGAGAGACACTGAAGCTTTCTTT
CATLGGRDTEAFF
>TRBJ1-1|NA|TRBV28|once
TGTGCCAGCAGCTCAGGGAGGGCTCTTGAAGCTTTCTTT
CASSSGRALEAFF
>TRBJ1-5|NA|TRBV5-1|NA
TGCGCCAGCAGCTTGGGTTCACACTCAGGTCAGCCCCAGCATTTT
CASSLGSHSGQPQHF
>TRBJ2-7|NA|TRBV6-6|NA
TGTGCCAGCAGTTACTCTGCAGGCTCCTACGAGCAGTACTTC
CASSYSAGSYEQYF
>TRBJ1-1|NA|TRBV6-7|NA
TGTGCCAGCAGTTACCCACAGGAATTGAACACTGAAGCTTTCTTT
CASSYPQELNTEAFF
>TRBJ2-1|TRBD2|TRBV2|NA
TGTGCCAGCAGTCCACTAGCGGGAGCGCAGTTCTTC
CASSPLAGAQFF
>TRBJ2-3|NA|TRBV5-6|NA
TGTGCCAGCAGCTCTTACCGGGAACCATACACAGATACGCAGTATTTT
CASSSYREPYTDTQYF
>TRBJ2-5|TRBD1|TRBV9|NA
TGTGCCAGCAGCGCCCACCCGACAGGGGCAGGAGAGACCCAGTACTTC
CASSAHPTGAGETQYF
>TRBJ2-1|NA|TRBV7-9|NA
TGTGCCAGCAGCCCTCCCCCGCCGAGCCGCGCCTACAATGAGCAGTTCTTC
CASSPPPPSRAYNEQFF
>TRBJ2-7|NA|TRBV25-1|NA
TGTGCCAGCAGGTGGGAGGCCGAGCAGTACTTC
CASRWEAEQYF